This TCR beta chain derives from a study of Ad26.COV2.S vaccination and SARS-CoV-2 variants (TCRdb year 2021). About the investigation overall: Vaccine-arm donors came from COV1001, a multicentre, randomized, double-blind, placebo-controlled phase I-IIa trial of Ad26.COV2.S in healthy adults. Ad26.COV2.S was given intramuscularly at 5x10^10 or 1x10^11 viral particles, as a single shot or as two shots 56 days apart. The specificity and breadth of SARS-CoV-2-reactive T cell receptors after Ad26.COV2.S vaccination were assessed by TCRbeta repertoire sequencing. A total of approximately 30 samples were included in the TCR-sequenced set, comprising approximately 20 Ad26.COV2.S vaccine recipients, 5 placebo recipients and 8 SARS-CoV-2 convalescent individuals. Trial participants were randomized into five groups of five: low-dose or high-dose Ad26.COV2.S given once or twice, or placebo on both occasions. Investigators did not know the trial group allocation while performing experiments and assessing outcomes. Broad study findings and their caveats: Substantial breadth of spike-specific CD8+ and CD4+ T cell responses was reported after vaccination. Spike-specific TCR breadth was higher in Ad26.COV2.S recipients than in placebo recipients (P = 0.0014). The study was not powered for comparison of responses between vaccine doses or regimens. According to the authors, total T cell responses may have been underestimated by the TCR breadth and depth analyses. Comparable non-spike TCR breadth was observed between vaccine and placebo recipients, consistent with only spike being contained in the vaccine.

The immunoSEQ Assay was the method used to sequence TCRbeta CDR3 regions. After extraction, genomic DNA underwent amplification by bias-controlled multiplex PCR, followed by high-throughput sequencing. On the authors' methods: To quantify the absolute abundance of every unique TCRbeta CDR3 region, sequences were collapsed and filtered. T cell fraction was estimated by normalizing TCRbeta template counts to usable DNA, which was measured by amplifying reference genes present in all nucleated cells. Repertoire TCRs were annotated as SARS-CoV-2-specific by exact matching of V gene, CDR3 amino acid sequence and J gene to a known reactive TCR set. The reference SARS-CoV-2 TCR set came from MIRA and was filtered for enrichment in COVID-19-positive ImmuneCODE repertoires, removing public or cross-reactive TCRs. Based on the MIRA antigens, annotated TCRs were further analysed at the level of specific ORF or position within ORF. Breadth was defined as the number of annotated unique rearrangements divided by the total number of unique productive rearrangements, and depth was defined as the summed frequency of the annotated unique rearrangements. TCR breadth was compared between groups using two-sided Wilcoxon rank-sum tests. The clones in this table, taken by TCRdb from immuneACCESS, are in-frame only. Not every clone is retained; where verified, under half of the shortfall comes from an unresolved V gene, and the cause of the rest is unknown. V, J and clone size are taken as reported in that table, and D and trimming were inferred from the DNA itself. The sample table shows roughly 400,000 clones, and roughly 87% are seen once. Roughly 4.3% of the sample comes from the top ten.

Note on this clone: Its antigen is still unknown. No per-base quality is available; no much larger clone lies one base away.

The treatment or condition label of this sample denotes: around 19 received Ad26.COV2.S at low or high dose, single or two shots; roughly five received placebo; per-sample allocation not given. Repertoires of vaccine and placebo recipients were sequenced from samples taken on day 63 after the first injection. Between 29 July and 7 August 2020, Cohort 1b enrolled about two dozen adults aged 18-55 years at one site in Boston, USA. Ad26.COV2.S was a replication-incompetent adenovirus type 26 vector that expressed a prefusion-stabilized SARS-CoV-2 spike protein derived from the original Wuhan strain. This sequence was found in a person aged 18 to 59 who received the Ad26.COV2.S COVID-19 vaccine or a placebo. Sequences were derived from peripheral blood, sampled in a trial of Ad26.COV2.S vaccine versus placebo.

CDR3 loop: CASSPTWGAMGTEAFF. The DNA reads as follows: TGTGCCAGCAGCCCCACGTGGGGGGCGATGGGAACTGAAGCTTTCTTT. This chain joins TRBV5-5 to TRBJ1-1; the best D guess is TRBD1, with 6 bases matching. The junction shows trimming of 4 bases on V and 5 bases on J, plus 21 bases between the germline ends. The CDR3 holds 16 amino acids from the cysteine to the phenylalanine. Only CDR3 DNA remains: 48 bases, in frame from the first base. CDR1 and CDR2, per the germline V gene (reference sequence), are SGHKS and YYEKEE. The CDR3 plus the reference TRBV5-5 and TRBJ1-1 genes for the other parts give the full variable domain: DAGVTQSPTHLIKTRGQQVTLRCSPISGHKSVSWYQQVLGQGPQFIFQYYEKEERGRGNFPDRFSARQFPNYSSELNVNALLLGDSALYLCASSPTWGAMGTEAFFGQGTRLTVV.